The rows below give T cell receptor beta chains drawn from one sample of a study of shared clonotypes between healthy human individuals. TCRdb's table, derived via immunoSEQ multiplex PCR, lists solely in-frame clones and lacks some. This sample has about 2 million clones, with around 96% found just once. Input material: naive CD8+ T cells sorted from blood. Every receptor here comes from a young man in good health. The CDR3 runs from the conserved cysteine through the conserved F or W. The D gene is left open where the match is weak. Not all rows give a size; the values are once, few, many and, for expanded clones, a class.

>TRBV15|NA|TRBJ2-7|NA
TGTGCCACCAGCATTGGGAGAAACTACGAGCAGTACTTC
CATSIGRNYEQYF
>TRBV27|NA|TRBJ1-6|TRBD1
TGTGCCAGCAGTTTATCCCCGGGACAGGGTCCCAATTCACCCCTCCACTTT
CASSLSPGQGPNSPLHF
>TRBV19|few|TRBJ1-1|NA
TGTGCCAGTAGTATAGAGGGGGCTTTCACTGAAGCTTTCTTT
CASSIEGAFTEAFF
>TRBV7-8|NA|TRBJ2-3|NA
TGTGCCAGCAGCTTAGGCGCAAAGGGTCCCTCTCAGGCAGATACGCAGTATTTT
CASSLGAKGPSQADTQYF
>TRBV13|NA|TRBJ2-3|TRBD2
TGTGCCAGCAGCTTAGGTGGTAGCGGGAGGGTCTCAGATACGCAGTATTTT
CASSLGGSGRVSDTQYF
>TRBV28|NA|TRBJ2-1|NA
TGTGCCAGCAGTACCCAGGACGAGAGCTCCTACAATGAGCAGTTCTTC
CASSTQDESSYNEQFF
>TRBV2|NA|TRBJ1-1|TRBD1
TGTGCCAACCGGGACAGCAACACTGAAGCTTTCTTT
CANRDSNTEAFF
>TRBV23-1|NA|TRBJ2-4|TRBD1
TGCGCCAGCAGTCAACCTTCTGGGACAGAAAACATTCAGTACTTC
CASSQPSGTENIQYF
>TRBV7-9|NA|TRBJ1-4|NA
TGTGCCAGCAGCGATACAGGGTATACTAATGAAAAACTGTTTTTT
CASSDTGYTNEKLFF
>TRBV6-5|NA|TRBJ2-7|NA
TGTGCCAGCAGTTACCCGTCAGTAACAGGGTACGAGCAGTACTTC
CASSYPSVTGYEQYF
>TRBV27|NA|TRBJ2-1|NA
TGTGCCAGCAGTTTAGGTCCCACGGGATCCAATGAGCAGTTCTTC
CASSLGPTGSNEQFF
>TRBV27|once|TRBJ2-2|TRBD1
TGTGCCAGCACCGGAGGGACAGGGGCGGGGGAGCTGTTTTTT
CASTGGTGAGELFF
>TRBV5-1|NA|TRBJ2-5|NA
TGCGCCAGCAGCTCCAGGGACGGTCAAGAGACCCAGTACTTC
CASSSRDGQETQYF
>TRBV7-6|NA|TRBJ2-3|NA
TGTGCCAGCAGCTTAACGAACACAGATACGCAGTATTTT
CASSLTNTDTQYF
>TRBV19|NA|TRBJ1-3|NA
TGTGCCAGTAGTATCCAAGAGGGGTCTGGAAACACCATATATTTT
CASSIQEGSGNTIYF
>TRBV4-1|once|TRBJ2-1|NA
TGCGCCAGCAGCCAAGATCTCTACAATGAGCAGTTCTTC
CASSQDLYNEQFF
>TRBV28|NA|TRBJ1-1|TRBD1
TGTGCCAGCACCATTGGACAGGGGCTAATGAACACTGAAGCTTTCTTT
CASTIGQGLMNTEAFF
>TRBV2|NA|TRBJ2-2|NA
TGTGCCAGCAGTGATTTGCTCAATTCGAACACCGGGGAGCTGTTTTTT
CASSDLLNSNTGELFF
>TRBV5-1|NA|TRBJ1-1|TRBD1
TGCGCCAGCAGCACCGGGACAGGGAACACTGAAGCTTTCTTT
CASSTGTGNTEAFF
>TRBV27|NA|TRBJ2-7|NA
TGTGCCAGCAGTCTTGGCAACGAGCAGTACTTC
CASSLGNEQYF
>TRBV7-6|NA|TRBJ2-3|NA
TGTGCCAGCAGCTCGAGCCCCGACCCCACAGATACGCAGTATTTT
CASSSSPDPTDTQYF
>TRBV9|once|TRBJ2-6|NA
TGTGCCAGCAGCGCTCCCTGGGCCAACGTCCTGACTTTC
CASSAPWANVLTF
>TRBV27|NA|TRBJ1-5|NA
TGTGCCAGCAGGGTGGGGGGATCCAATCAGCCCCAGCATTTT
CASRVGGSNQPQHF
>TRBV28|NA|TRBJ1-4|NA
TGTGCCAGCAGTCCCACCCTCGGTGGGGCCGCCTATAAAAGGGGTGATGAAAAACTGTTTTTT
CASSPTLGGAAYKRGDEKLFF
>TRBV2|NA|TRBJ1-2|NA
TGTGCCAGCAGTGATAATGGAGGCTATGGCTATGGCTACACCTTC
CASSDNGGYGYGYTF
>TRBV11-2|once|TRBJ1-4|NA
TGTGCCAGCAGCTCCGTCGAGACCGCGGCTTGGGAAAAACTGTTTTTT
CASSSVETAAWEKLFF
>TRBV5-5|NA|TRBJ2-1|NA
TGTGCCAGCAGCATGAACCCAGGTACCCTGGATGAGCAGTTCTTC
CASSMNPGTLDEQFF
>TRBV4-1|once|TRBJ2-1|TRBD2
TGCGCCAGCAGCCTACTAGCGGGAGGGAGGAATGAGCAGTTCTTC
CASSLLAGGRNEQFF
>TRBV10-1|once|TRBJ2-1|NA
TGCGCCAGCAGTGAGTCGATGGATGAGCAGTTCTTC
CASSESMDEQFF
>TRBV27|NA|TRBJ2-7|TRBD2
TGTGCCAGCAGTCGGGGTTACGGCCTAGCGGGAGGCCATTACGAGCAGTACTTC
CASSRGYGLAGGHYEQYF
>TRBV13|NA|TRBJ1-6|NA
TGTGCCAGCAGCTTCTTAGTTCTGGGCGATTCACCCCTCCACTTT
CASSFLVLGDSPLHF
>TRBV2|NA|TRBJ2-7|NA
TGTGCCAGCAGTCCGAGGGGACCGAGCTCCTACGAGCAGTACTTC
CASSPRGPSSYEQYF
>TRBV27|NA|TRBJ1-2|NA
TGTGCCAGCAGTTCCCCCCGGGACGGATTATATGGCTACACCTTC
CASSSPRDGLYGYTF
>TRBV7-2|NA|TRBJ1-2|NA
TGTGCCAGCAGCCCCTGGCCAGGATTGGCTAACTATGGCTACACCTTC
CASSPWPGLANYGYTF
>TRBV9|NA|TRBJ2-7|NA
TGTGCCAGCAGCGTAGGCTGGCAGGGGAACTACGAGCAGTACTTC
CASSVGWQGNYEQYF
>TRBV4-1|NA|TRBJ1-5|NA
TGCGCCAGCAGCCAAGACGTGGGGTCTGGCAATCAGCCCCAGCATTTT
CASSQDVGSGNQPQHF
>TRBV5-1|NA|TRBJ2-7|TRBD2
TGCGCCAGCAGCTACAGGACTAGCGGAAACACCTACGAGCAGTACTTC
CASSYRTSGNTYEQYF
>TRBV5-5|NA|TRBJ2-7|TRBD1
TGTGCCAGCAGCTGGGGGACAGGGTCCTACGAGCAGTACTTC
CASSWGTGSYEQYF
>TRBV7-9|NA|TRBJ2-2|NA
TGTGCCAGCAGCCCCCCCTCGGGAACCGGGGAGCTGTTTTTT
CASSPPSGTGELFF
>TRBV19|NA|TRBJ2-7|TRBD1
TGTGCCAGTCGACCCGGGACAGGGAGTTACGAGCAGTACTTC
CASRPGTGSYEQYF
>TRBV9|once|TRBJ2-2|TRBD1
TGTGCCAGCAGCGGGGACAGGACCACCGGCCGGAACACCGGGGAGCTGTTTTTT
CASSGDRTTGRNTGELFF
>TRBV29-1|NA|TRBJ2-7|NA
TGCAGCGTTGAAGGAGGCACTTCCTACGAGCAGTACTTC
CSVEGGTSYEQYF